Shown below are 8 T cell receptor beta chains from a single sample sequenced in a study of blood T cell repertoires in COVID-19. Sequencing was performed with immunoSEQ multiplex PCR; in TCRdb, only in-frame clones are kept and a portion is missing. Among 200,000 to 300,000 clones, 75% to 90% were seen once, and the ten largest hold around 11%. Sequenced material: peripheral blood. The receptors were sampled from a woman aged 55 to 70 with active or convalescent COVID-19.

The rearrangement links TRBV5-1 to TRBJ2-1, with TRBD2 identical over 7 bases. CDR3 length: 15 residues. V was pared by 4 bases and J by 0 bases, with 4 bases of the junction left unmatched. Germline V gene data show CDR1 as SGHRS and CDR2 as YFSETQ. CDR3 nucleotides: TGCGCCAGCAGCCTAGGGACTAACTCCTACAATGAGCAGTTCTTC. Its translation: CASSLGTNSYNEQFF.

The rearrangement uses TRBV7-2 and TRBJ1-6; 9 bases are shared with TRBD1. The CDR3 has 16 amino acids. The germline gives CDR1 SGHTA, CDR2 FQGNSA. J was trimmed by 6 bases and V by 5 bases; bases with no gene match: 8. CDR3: CASSPGGQGPNSPLHF. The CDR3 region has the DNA TGTGCCAGCAGCCCCGGGGGACAGGGCCCTAATTCACCCCTCCACTTT.

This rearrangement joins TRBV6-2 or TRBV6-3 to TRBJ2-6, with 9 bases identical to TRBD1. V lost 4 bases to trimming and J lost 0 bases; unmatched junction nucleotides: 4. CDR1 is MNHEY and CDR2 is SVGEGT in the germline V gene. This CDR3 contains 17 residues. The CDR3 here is CASSWGQGRSGANVLTF. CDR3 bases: TGTGCCAGCAGTTGGGGACAGGGCCGCTCTGGGGCCAACGTCCTGACTTTC.

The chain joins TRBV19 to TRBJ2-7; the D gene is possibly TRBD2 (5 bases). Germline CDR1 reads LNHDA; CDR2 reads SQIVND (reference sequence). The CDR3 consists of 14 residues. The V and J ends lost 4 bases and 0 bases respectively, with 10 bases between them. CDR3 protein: CASSTAAHSYEQYF. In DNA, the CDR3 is TGTGCCAGTAGTACAGCGGCGCACTCCTACGAGCAGTACTTC.

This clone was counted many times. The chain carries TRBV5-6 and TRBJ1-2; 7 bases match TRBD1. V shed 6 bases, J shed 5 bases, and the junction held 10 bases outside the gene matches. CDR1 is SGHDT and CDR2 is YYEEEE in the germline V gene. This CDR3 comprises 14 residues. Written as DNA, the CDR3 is TGTGCCAGCACCCCGGGACAGAAACTGTATGGCTACACCTTC. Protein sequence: CASTPGQKLYGYTF.

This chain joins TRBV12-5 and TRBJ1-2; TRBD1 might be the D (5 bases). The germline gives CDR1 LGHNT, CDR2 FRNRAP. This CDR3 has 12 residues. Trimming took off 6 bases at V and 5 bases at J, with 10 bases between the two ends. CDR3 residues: CASGQQDYGYTF. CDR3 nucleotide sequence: TGTGCTAGTGGGCAACAGGATTATGGCTACACCTTC.

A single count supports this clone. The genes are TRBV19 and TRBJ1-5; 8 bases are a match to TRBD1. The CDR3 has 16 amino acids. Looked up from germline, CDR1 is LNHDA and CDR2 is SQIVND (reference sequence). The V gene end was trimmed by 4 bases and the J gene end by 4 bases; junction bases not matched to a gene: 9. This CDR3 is CASSTGTGRGNQPQHF. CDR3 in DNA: TGTGCCAGTAGTACAGGGACAGGCCGGGGGAATCAGCCCCAGCATTTT.

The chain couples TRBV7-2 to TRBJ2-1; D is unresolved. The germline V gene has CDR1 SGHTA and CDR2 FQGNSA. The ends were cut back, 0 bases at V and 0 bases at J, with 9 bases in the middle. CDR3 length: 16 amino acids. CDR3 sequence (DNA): TGTGCCAGCAGCTTAGCCCTCGGCGGCTCCTACAATGAGCAGTTCTTC. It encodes CASSLALGGSYNEQFF.